This T cell receptor beta chain was sequenced in a study of T-cell memory formation after mild COVID-19. Overall study findings and caveats: Certain responding clones were present in pre-infection memory, suggesting participation of cross-reactive memory. Contracting CD4+ clones sat mainly in CM and EM; CD8+ in EMRA.

Only a few counts were recorded for this clonotype. Its antigen remains unknown. Trimming took off 4 bases at V and 3 bases at J, with 16 bases between the two ends. The germline V gene has CDR1 SGHRS and CDR2 YFSETQ. This CDR3 spans 15 amino acids. Employing constant-segment primers, 5'RACE generated TCR alpha and TCR beta cDNA libraries bearing sample barcodes and UMIs. A single record per CDR3 protein comes from TCRdb applying MiXCR to the 5' RACE reads. In the table there are a few hundred thousand distinct CDR3 sequences, approximately 16% of which are singletons. The TCR was taken from a man aged 18-30 years who had mild COVID-19 (a few samples of this study predate the infection). Cell type and time point are not known. Sequencing input: PBMCs or a T cell subset sorted from them (not recorded which). The rearrangement uses TRBV5-1 and TRBJ2-5, with D perhaps being TRBD1 or TRBD2 (5 bases each). Written as DNA, the CDR3 is TGCGCCAGCAGCAGCACCGGGACGGAGGAAGAGACCCAGTACTTC. It specifies CASSSTGTEEETQYF.